Following are 29 T cell receptor beta chains from one sample sequenced in a study of control samples from healthy donors and cancer patients. The method was immunoSEQ multiplex PCR; TCRdb's version includes in-frame clones alone and lacks a portion of them. The data hold 80,000 to 100,000 clones, with 85% to 90% observed a single time. Sample: blood. The receptors here all came from a man aged 30 to 39 in good health.

V gene TRBV5-5 combines with J gene TRBJ1-2; 7 bases are shared with TRBD1. V lost 2 bases to trimming and J lost 8 bases; unmatched junction nucleotides: 12. Germline V gives CDR1 SGHKS, CDR2 YYEKEE (reference sequence). The CDR3 contains 15 residues. Here the CDR3 DNA reads TGTGCCAGCAGCTTTCTCTCAACAGACAGGGACGGCTACACCTTC. Translating it yields CASSFLSTDRDGYTF.

The chain uses TRBV6-2 or TRBV6-3 and TRBJ2-1; 11 nucleotides agree with TRBD2. The junction had 9 bases not matched to a gene; V was cut back by 1 base and J by 4 bases. Germline V CDR1 and CDR2: MNHEY, SVGEGT. The CDR3 consists of 18 residues. As DNA, the CDR3 is TGTGCCAGCAGTTACTATTCCATCCTAGCGGGAGGATACAATGAGCAGTTCTTC. Encoded protein: CASSYYSILAGGYNEQFF.

The chain carries TRBV9 and TRBJ2-1; TRBD1 matches 9 bases. V dropped 4 bases and J dropped 6; count of bases not matched to a gene: 11. The length of the CDR3 is 16 residues. The germline CDR1 and CDR2 sequences are SGDLS and YYNGEE. The CDR3 sequence is CASSTQTGQGFNEQFF. The CDR3 coding sequence is TGTGCCAGCAGCACCCAGACGGGACAGGGCTTCAATGAGCAGTTCTTC.

The chain recombines TRBV7-9 with TRBJ1-1, with D perhaps TRBD1 (6 bases). Germline V gene sequence: CDR1 SEHNR, CDR2 FQNEAQ (reference sequence). Trimming took off 4 bases at V and 1 base at J, with 13 bases between the two ends. The CDR3 sequence is 15 residues long. CDR3 DNA sequence: TGTGCCAGCAGCTCCAGGCAGGGGCCGAACACTGAAGCTTTCTTT. As protein: CASSSRQGPNTEAFF.

The genes are TRBV6-2 or TRBV6-3 and TRBJ2-5; D is ambiguous. This CDR3 has 14 amino acids. Germline values: CDR1 MNHEY, CDR2 SVGEGT. V was clipped by 2 bases and J by 7 bases, with 14 bases between them. The CDR3 DNA reads TGTGCCAGCAGTTACGGCGGTACCGGCGGGACCCAGTACTTC. Encoded protein: CASSYGGTGGTQYF.

V and J are TRBV7-2 and TRBJ1-2; tentatively, D is TRBD1 (5 bases). The CDR3 runs to 15 residues. The germline V gene encodes CDR1 SGHTA and CDR2 FQGNSA. V lost 5 bases, J lost 8 bases, and 21 bases lay in between. The CDR3 nucleotides read TGTGCCAGCAGCCCTCCAGGGATCCGCTTGGGGGGCTACACCTTC. Protein: CASSPPGIRLGGYTF.

The V and J genes are TRBV29-1 and TRBJ1-2; tentative D call: TRBD1 (5 bases). Trimming took off 4 bases at V and 5 bases at J, with 23 bases between the two ends. The CDR3 is 16 amino acids. CDR1 and CDR2 from the germline V gene are SQVTM and ANQGSEA. The CDR3 DNA sequence: TGCAGCGTTGCTGGGGGGGGGACGTCCGACCCTTATGGCTACACCTTC. It codes for CSVAGGGTSDPYGYTF. Looking up the rest from reference TRBV29-1 and TRBJ1-2 gives the full variable domain: SAVISQKPSRDICQRGTSLTIQCQVDSQVTMMFWYRQQPGQSLTLIATANQGSEATYESGFVIDKFPISRPNLTFSTLTVSNMSPEDSSIYLCSVAGGGTSDPYGYTFGSGTRLTVV.

The V and J genes are TRBV9 and TRBJ2-1; maybe TRBD2 (5 bases). The V gene's germline CDR1 is SGDLS and CDR2 YYNGEE. There are 15 residues in the CDR3. V gave up 0 bases and J gave up 0 bases, with 7 bases separating them. The DNA for the CDR3 is TGTGCCAGCAGCGTAGACGGGAACTCCTACAATGAGCAGTTCTTC. Translated: CASSVDGNSYNEQFF.

V gene TRBV7-2 combines with J gene TRBJ2-7; a weak D match, TRBD2 (6 bases). V lost 1 base to trimming and J lost 0 bases, with 16 bases between them. Germline V gene sequence: CDR1 SGHTA, CDR2 FQGNSA. This CDR3 has 17 residues. The CDR3 DNA is TGTGCCAGCAGCTTAGGCAACCGCGGGATGGGCTCCTACGAGCAGTACTTC. This gives the protein CASSLGNRGMGSYEQYF.

This sequence joins TRBV7-8 and TRBJ1-3; D perhaps matches TRBD1 (6 bases). V was clipped by 1 base and J by 4 bases, with 20 bases between them. From germline, CDR1 is SGHVS and CDR2 FQNEAQ. The CDR3 length is 18 residues. Here the CDR3 reads CASSLGRSGQLIGNTIYF. The CDR3 nucleotides read TGTGCCAGCAGCTTAGGTCGATCCGGACAGCTCATAGGAAACACCATATATTTT.

This clone was observed a single time. The chain has TRBV12-3 or TRBV12-4 and TRBJ2-3; no clear D gene. This CDR3 comprises 12 residues. The V end lost 3 bases, the J end lost 5 bases, and 6 bases lay between the germline ends. The CDR3 is CASSFMGDTQYF. The CDR3 DNA reads TGTGCCAGCAGTTTTATGGGAGATACGCAGTATTTT.

Concerning this clone itself: One end of the junction does not line up with germline, which may come from a read error. The sample carries other DNA sequences with the same CDR3. The chain recombines TRBV27 with TRBJ1-2; tentatively, D is TRBD1 (6 bases). CDR1 and CDR2 (germline): MNHEY, SMNVEV (reference sequence). The CDR3 length is 14 residues. CDR3 residues: CASSPQDSDRGYTF. The CDR3 DNA sequence: TGCGCCAGCAGTCCTCAGGACAGTGACAGGGGCTACACCTTC.

CDR3 amino acids: CASSVALHPWNNEQFF. The CDR3 region has the DNA TGTGCCAGCAGCGTAGCTCTCCATCCATGGAACAATGAGCAGTTCTTC. This chain uses TRBV9 with TRBJ2-1; no reliable D call. The V end was cut by 0 bases, the J end by 5 bases, with 15 bases between. The CDR3 has 16 amino acids. In germline, CDR1 is SGDLS, CDR2 YYNGEE.

This chain connects TRBV24-1 to TRBJ2-1, with 8 bases fitting TRBD2. J gave up 3 bases and V 3 bases, and 3 bases lay outside the gene matches. This CDR3 has 15 amino acids. Germline values: CDR1 KGHDR, CDR2 SFDVKD. In nucleotides, the CDR3 is TGTGCCACCAGTGATCCTGGGACTAGCTACAATGAGCAGTTCTTC. As protein: CATSDPGTSYNEQFF.

This clone has just one count. The V call is TRBV28, the J call TRBJ2-5, with TRBD1 matching 7 bases. There are 14 residues in the CDR3. Germline V gene sequence: CDR1 MDHEN, CDR2 SYDVKM. Losses at the gene ends were 6 bases for V and 4 bases for J; bases not matched to a gene: 8. The CDR3 reads CASSSARTGETQYF. The CDR3, as DNA: TGTGCCAGCAGCTCAGCCCGGACAGGAGAGACCCAGTACTTC.

Concerning this clone: Other nucleotide sequences from this sample produce the same CDR3. The V and J genes are TRBV6-6 and TRBJ2-7; no definite D call. The CDR3 has 12 residues. V lost 0 bases to trimming and J lost 6 bases, with 6 bases between them. In germline, CDR1 is MNHNY, CDR2 SVGAGI (reference sequence). CDR3 loop: CASSYSLAEQYF. CDR3 nucleotide sequence: TGTGCCAGCAGTTACTCTCTCGCCGAGCAGTACTTC.

This rearrangement joins TRBV5-1 to TRBJ1-1; TRBD1 might be the D (5 bases). CDR1 and CDR2 from the germline V gene are SGHRS and YFSETQ. Trimming pared 2 bases from V and 3 bases from J, leaving 17 bases between. The CDR3 contains 16 residues. The CDR3 protein is CASSFGVWGGDTEAFF. The CDR3 region has the DNA TGCGCCAGCAGCTTTGGTGTCTGGGGAGGGGACACTGAAGCTTTCTTT.

This clone was recorded only once. This chain joins TRBV10-3 and TRBJ2-7, with D perhaps TRBD2 (6 bases). From germline, CDR1 is ENHRY and CDR2 SYGVKD. The CDR3 sequence is 14 residues long. V lost 5 bases, J lost 1 base, and 12 bases lay in between. Here the CDR3 reads CAISTAGTSYEQYF. CDR3 coding DNA: TGTGCCATCAGTACCGCCGGGACTTCCTACGAGCAGTACTTC.

J is TRBJ2-7 and V is TRBV5-4, with a possible D match to TRBD2 (5 bases). Germline V gives CDR1 SGHNT, CDR2 YYREEE (reference sequence). V lost 0 bases and J lost 5, with 12 bases in between. This CDR3 contains 14 residues. CDR3 residues: CASSLDASPDEQYF. The CDR3 nucleotides are TGTGCCAGCAGCTTGGATGCTAGCCCTGACGAGCAGTACTTC.

V and J are TRBV7-3 and TRBJ2-3, with TRBD1 as a possible D gene (6 bases). Trimming cost V 5 bases and J 0 bases, with 15 bases left between them. Germline V gene lookup returns CDR1 SGHTA and CDR2 FQGTGA. CDR3 length: 16 residues. The CDR3 spells CASSPRGGPSTDTQYF. The CDR3 region has the DNA TGTGCCAGCAGCCCAAGAGGGGGTCCTAGCACAGATACGCAGTATTTT.

This clone was seen more than once but under ten times. The chain carries TRBV2 and TRBJ2-6, with 9 bases matching TRBD1. The CDR3 consists of 16 residues. V gave up 3 bases and J gave up 2 bases; unmatched junction bases: 2. Germline V gene sequence: CDR1 SNHLY, CDR2 FYNNEI. The CDR3 is CASSDRQGAGANVLTF. In DNA form, the CDR3 reads TGTGCCAGCAGTGATAGACAGGGGGCTGGGGCCAACGTCCTGACTTTC.

V gene TRBV2 combines with J gene TRBJ2-3, with 8 bases aligning to TRBD2. Germline CDR1 and CDR2: SNHLY and FYNNEI. V was pared by 7 bases and J by 2 bases, with 5 bases of the junction left unmatched. CDR3 length equals 14 residues. CDR3 loop: CASIIAGNTDTQYF. CDR3 bases: TGTGCCAGCATAATAGCGGGGAACACAGATACGCAGTATTTT.

This rearrangement joins TRBV2 to TRBJ2-1; TRBD2 matches 10 bases. CDR1 and CDR2 from the germline V gene are SNHLY and FYNNEI. This CDR3 region has 17 residues. V shed 8 bases, J shed 7 bases, and the junction held 17 bases outside the gene matches. Here the CDR3 reads CASLEPWNRGLANEQFF. DNA of the CDR3: TGTGCCAGCCTCGAACCCTGGAACCGGGGACTAGCGAATGAGCAGTTCTTC.

V and J are TRBV14 and TRBJ1-6; TRBD1 might be the D (5 bases). Germline values: CDR1 SGHDN, CDR2 FVKESK. CDR3 length equals 14 residues. The V gene lost 4 bases and the J gene lost 7 bases, with 11 bases spanning the gap. The CDR3 reads CASSRGFGNSPLHF. CDR3 DNA sequence: TGTGCCAGCAGCCGGGGGTTTGGAAATTCACCCCTCCACTTT.

This chain connects TRBV6-6 to TRBJ2-7; 13 bases agree with TRBD2. This CDR3 has 14 residues. The germline CDR1 and CDR2 sequences are MNHNY and SVGAGI (reference sequence). The V gene end was trimmed by 7 bases and the J gene end by 7 bases; junction bases not matched to a gene: 7. The CDR3 spells CASTIQGLAGEQYF. The CDR3 DNA follows: TGTGCCAGCACCATCCAGGGACTAGCGGGGGAGCAGTACTTC.

The chain is built from TRBV7-2 and TRBJ2-1; TRBD2 aligns across 9 bases. The CDR3 totals 17 residues. V was clipped by 1 base and J by 7 bases; unmatched bases: 11. Germline assignment: CDR1 SGHTA and CDR2 FQGNSA. CDR3 region: CASSLGAGGPPSNEQFF. The CDR3 coding sequence is TGTGCCAGCAGCTTAGGGGCGGGAGGGCCGCCGTCGAATGAGCAGTTCTTC.

The chain joins TRBV18 to TRBJ1-1; TRBD1 might be the D (5 bases). Germline CDR1 KGHSH, CDR2 LQKENI. The CDR3 is 16 residues long. V was clipped by 3 bases and J by 0 bases, with 14 bases between them. The CDR3 here is CASSPLGRAVNTEAFF. The DNA of the CDR3 is TGTGCCAGCTCACCCTTGGGCAGGGCCGTGAACACTGAAGCTTTCTTT.

In this sample, this clone turned up once. The CDR3 nucleotides read TGTGCCAGTAGAACAGCACAAACAACTAATGAAAAACTGTTTTTT. Translation: CASRTAQTTNEKLFF. The gene calls are TRBV19 and TRBJ1-4, with D unclear. The V end was cut by 6 bases, the J end by 0 bases, with 11 bases between. The CDR3 loop spans 15 amino acids. Germline V gene data show CDR1 as LNHDA and CDR2 as SQIVND (reference sequence).

This chain uses TRBV11-3 with TRBJ2-1; 13 bases are a match to TRBD2. The CDR3 loop spans 17 amino acids. Trimming cost V 5 bases and J 5 bases; bases outside gene matches: 9. Germline V gene lookup returns CDR1 SGHNT and CDR2 YENEEA. The CDR3 DNA is TGTGCCAGCAGCCATCGGACTAGCGGGAGAGGAAACAATGAGCAGTTCTTC. Its protein product is CASSHRTSGRGNNEQFF.